What follows are 25 T cell receptor beta chains derived from one specimen sequenced in a study of shared T cell receptors in the human thymus. Sequenced by immunoSEQ multiplex PCR; TCRdb stores in-frame clones only, minus some. The sample holds 720,000 or so clones, 80% to 90% seen once. These data are also associated with another study on human thymus T cells.

The sequenced material came from thymocytes. These receptor sequences come from a girl under three years old with a congenital heart defect.

The CDR3 here is CASSQEPLVTPYNEQFF. The DNA of the CDR3 is TGCGCCAGCAGCCAAGAACCACTAGTTACCCCTTACAATGAGCAGTTCTTC. The V and J genes are TRBV4-3 and TRBJ2-1; a weak D match, TRBD2 (5 bases). The V end was cut by 0 bases, the J end by 4 bases, with 16 bases between. Germline CDR1 LGHNA, CDR2 YSLEER. The CDR3 loop spans 17 amino acids.

V gene TRBV2 combines with J gene TRBJ2-2, with 10 positions matching TRBD2. Germline-derived CDR1 and CDR2 are SNHLY and FYNNEI. This CDR3 has 18 amino acids. V shed 2 bases, J shed 0 bases, and the junction held 6 bases outside the gene matches. Here the CDR3 DNA reads TGTGCCAGCAGTGAACCTAGCGGGGGAATATCGAACACCGGGGAGCTGTTTTTT. Amino acid sequence: CASSEPSGGISNTGELFF. The whole variable domain, filled in from reference TRBV2 and TRBJ2-2, reads EPEVTQTPSHQVTQMGQEVILRCVPISNHLYFYWYRQILGQKVEFLVSFYNNEISEKSEIFDDQFSVERPDGSNFTLKIRSTKLEDSAMYFCASSEPSGGISNTGELFFGEGSRLTVL.

The sample holds a few counts of this clone. The chain joins TRBV28 to TRBJ2-5, with TRBD1 identical over 9 bases. The end of the DNA fits TRBJ2-7 better, so the J call may be wrong. There are 14 residues in the CDR3. Germline assignment: CDR1 MDHEN and CDR2 SYDVKM. The CDR3 here is CASSWDRDPYEQYF. As DNA, the CDR3 is TGTGCCAGCAGTTGGGACAGGGATCCCTACGAGCAGTACTTC.

The rearrangement joins TRBV18 to TRBJ1-1; D uncertain. V gave up 4 bases and J gave up 5 bases, with 17 bases separating them. The CDR3 covers 15 residues. Germline values: CDR1 KGHSH, CDR2 LQKENI. The CDR3 DNA follows: TGTGCCAGCTCACACAAACCAGGAAGTGTGACTGAAGCTTTCTTT. Its protein is CASSHKPGSVTEAFF.

V gene TRBV6-5 combines with J gene TRBJ1-2; possibly TRBD1 for D (6 bases). Trimming shortened V by 2 bases and J by 5 bases, and 15 bases separated the two germline ends. Germline CDR1 MNHEY, CDR2 SVGAGI. The CDR3 is 15 amino acids. The CDR3 nucleotides read TGTGCCAGCAGTTACGCAGTGCTACAGGGATATGGCTACACCTTC. This codes for CASSYAVLQGYGYTF.

The CDR3 coding sequence is TGTGCCAGCAGCCCGGCTGGGGGGGCCAAAAATGAGCAGTTCTTC. This sequence encodes CASSPAGGAKNEQFF. V and J are TRBV14 and TRBJ2-1; a possible D gene is TRBD2 (7 bases). The CDR3 extends over 15 amino acids. Germline values: CDR1 SGHDN, CDR2 FVKESK. Between the trimmed V and J ends, which lost 4 bases and 7 bases, there was a span of 17 bases.

The genes are TRBV28 and TRBJ2-7; TRBD2 matches at 11 bases. V shed 6 bases and J 6 bases; nucleotides not matched to a gene: 13. CDR3 size: 16 residues. CDR1 MDHEN and CDR2 SYDVKM come from the germline V gene. CDR3 DNA: TGTGCCAGCAGGCGGAAGACTAGCGGGGTTTCAGCCGAGCAGTACTTC. Encoded protein: CASRRKTSGVSAEQYF. The full variable domain, completed using reference TRBV28 and TRBJ2-7, is DVKVTQSSRYLVKRTGEKVFLECVQDMDHENMFWYRQDPGLGLRLIYFSYDVKMKEKGDIPEGYSVSREKKERFSLILESASTNQTSMYLCASRRKTSGVSAEQYFGPGTRLTVT.

The chain employs TRBV19 and TRBJ1-6; 7 bases align to TRBD1. J gave up 2 bases and V 4 bases, and 11 bases lay outside the gene matches. Per the germline V gene, CDR1 is LNHDA and CDR2 is SQIVND (reference sequence). The CDR3 has 18 amino acids. The CDR3 nucleotides are TGTGCCAGTAGTAAACCCATTCCCGGGACAGCCTATAATTCACCCCTCCACTTT. Encoded protein: CASSKPIPGTAYNSPLHF.

The chain couples TRBV29-1 to TRBJ2-3; 8 nucleotides align to TRBD2. Germline values: CDR1 SQVTM, CDR2 ANQGSEA. The CDR3 is 16 amino acids. Germline trimming cut 6 bases from V and 7 bases from J; bases unmatched to any gene: 18. CDR3 in DNA: TGCAGCGTCCAGATACCGGGACTAGTTTCGGGATATACGCAGTATTTT. Translation gives CSVQIPGLVSGYTQYF.

The chain joins TRBV5-5 to TRBJ1-2; TRBD1 matches at 7 bases. The trim removed 3 bases at V and 5 bases at J, leaving 7 bases unmatched. Per the germline V gene, CDR1 is SGHKS and CDR2 is YYEKEE (reference sequence). CDR3 length equals 14 residues. The CDR3 sequence: CASSSRNRGYGYTF. CDR3 coding DNA: TGTGCCAGCAGCTCCCGGAACAGGGGTTATGGCTACACCTTC.

This chain joins TRBV29-1 and TRBJ1-1; no firm D call. CDR1 and CDR2 (germline): SQVTM, ANQGSEA. The CDR3 covers 11 residues. Trimming shortened V by 7 bases and J by 3 bases, and 9 bases separated the two germline ends. The CDR3 protein is CSAGSHTEAFF. CDR3 nucleotide sequence: TGCAGCGCCGGGTCGCACACTGAAGCTTTCTTT.

This chain uses TRBV18 with TRBJ1-6; D is ambiguous. Trimming cost V 2 bases and J 9 bases, with 17 bases left between them. This CDR3 has 16 residues. Germline-derived CDR1 and CDR2 are KGHSH and LQKENI. CDR3 in amino acids: CASSPARPGRLSPLHF. The CDR3 nucleotides are TGTGCCAGCTCACCAGCGCGACCGGGAAGACTTTCACCCCTCCACTTT.

Turning to this clone: The junction differs from germline at one of its ends, possibly a read error. This chain links TRBV7-7 with TRBJ2-2; D is perhaps TRBD2 (6 bases). This CDR3 spans 16 amino acids. CDR1 is SSHAT, CDR2 FNYEAQ, per germline (reference sequence). Here the CDR3 DNA reads TGTGCTAGCAGCTTAGGAGGGAACCCCGCGGGCGGGGAGCTGTTTTTT. Translation: CASSLGGNPAGGELFF.

The rearrangement uses TRBV7-2 and TRBJ2-1, with 9 positions matching TRBD1. J gave up 1 base and V 1 base, and 2 bases lay outside the gene matches. The CDR3 spans 16 residues. CDR1 is SGHTA, CDR2 FQGNSA, per germline. CDR3: CASSLEGTGSYNEQFF. CDR3 DNA sequence: TGTGCCAGCAGCTTAGAGGGGACAGGGTCCTACAATGAGCAGTTCTTC.

The rearrangement uses TRBV29-1 and TRBJ1-3; TRBD1 matches at 7 bases. V lost 7 bases, J lost 7 bases, and 13 bases stayed unmatched. Per the germline V gene, CDR1 is SQVTM and CDR2 is ANQGSEA. CDR3 length equals 14 residues. The CDR3: CSATTGVFLNTIYF. As DNA, the CDR3 is TGCAGCGCCACTACAGGGGTCTTTCTGAACACCATATATTTT.

The rearrangement uses TRBV4-2 and TRBJ1-6; D may be TRBD1 (5 bases). Germline CDR1 reads LGHNA; CDR2 reads YNFKEQ. The CDR3 loop spans 16 amino acids. Trimming pared 0 bases from V and 10 bases from J, leaving 16 bases between. CDR3 in amino acids: CASSQEIRKGYSPLHF. The CDR3 coding sequence is TGTGCCAGCAGCCAAGAGATTCGGAAGGGGTACTCACCCCTCCACTTT.

The J gene is TRBJ2-3, the V gene TRBV7-2; 9 bases are shared with TRBD2. The CDR3 is 17 residues long. Germline CDR1 and CDR2: SGHTA and FQGNSA. The V segment lost 4 bases and the J segment 2 bases; nucleotides outside the gene matches: 10. CDR3 DNA: TGTGCCAGCAGCTCCTTGACTAGCGGTACTCACACAGATACGCAGTATTTT. Its protein product is CASSSLTSGTHTDTQYF. The entire variable domain, with the rest obtained from reference TRBV7-2 and TRBJ2-3, is as follows: GAGVSQSPSNKVTEKGKDVELRCDPISGHTALYWYRQSLGQGLEFLIYFQGNSAPDKSGLPSDRFSAERTGGSVSTLTIQRTQQEDSAVYLCASSSLTSGTHTDTQYFGPGTRLTVL.

The chain has TRBV28 and TRBJ1-3, with 7 bases aligning to TRBD1. CDR1 MDHEN and CDR2 SYDVKM come from the germline V gene. CDR3 length: 17 residues. V shed 6 bases, J shed 0 bases, and the junction held 11 bases outside the gene matches. CDR3 sequence reads: CASSRMGTAFSGNTIYF. The CDR3 bases are TGTGCCAGCAGCCGGATGGGGACAGCCTTCTCTGGAAACACCATATATTTT.

The chain employs TRBV19 and TRBJ1-1; 10 bases match TRBD1. The CDR3 runs 13 residues. V shed 5 bases and J 4 bases; nucleotides not matched to a gene: 1. CDR1 and CDR2 (germline): LNHDA, SQIVND (reference sequence). Here the CDR3 reads CASSWTGGTEAFF. CDR3 nucleotides: TGTGCCAGTAGTTGGACAGGGGGCACTGAAGCTTTCTTT.

The CDR3 sequence: CASSVHGTSGPHGYNEQFF. The CDR3 DNA follows: TGTGCCAGCAGTGTACACGGGACTAGCGGGCCTCACGGGTACAATGAGCAGTTCTTC. The chain couples TRBV27 to TRBJ2-1; 12 bases agree with TRBD2. CDR3 length: 19 amino acids. Germline V CDR1 and CDR2: MNHEY, SMNVEV (reference sequence). V trimming: 5 bases; J trimming: 4 bases; junction bases outside the gene matches: 15.

The rearrangement links TRBV11-2 to TRBJ1-4; perhaps TRBD1 as D (5 bases). Germline V gives CDR1 SGHAT, CDR2 FQNNGV. The CDR3 totals 18 residues. V dropped 0 bases and J dropped 2 bases, with 16 bases sitting between them. In DNA, the CDR3 is TGTGCCAGCAGCTTAGAACGGGGGGAGGCTTGGACTAATGAAAAACTGTTTTTT. This translates into CASSLERGEAWTNEKLFF.

This chain links TRBV6-6 with TRBJ1-6; 7 bases are shared with TRBD1. The CDR3 totals 16 residues. CDR1 and CDR2 from the germline V gene are MNHNY and SVGAGI (reference sequence). Unmatched junction bases numbered 5, after V lost 2 bases and J lost 4 bases. The CDR3, as DNA: TGTGCCAGCAGTTACAGGGGGCGCGGGTATAATTCACCCCTCCACTTT. Amino acid sequence: CASSYRGRGYNSPLHF.

This sequence joins TRBV13 and TRBJ1-6, with D unclear. Trimming cost V 4 bases and J 10 bases, with 29 bases left between them. The CDR3 totals 19 residues. CDR1 PRHDT and CDR2 FYEKMQ come from the germline V gene (reference sequence). The CDR3 DNA is TGTGCCAGCAGCTCAGCAATCAGCTCGAGCCCGGAGGTAGGCTCACCCCTCCACTTT. It yields the protein CASSSAISSSPEVGSPLHF.

The chain employs TRBV7-2 and TRBJ2-3; D possibly corresponds to TRBD2 (6 bases). This CDR3 spans 17 amino acids. Trimming removed 5 bases from V and 9 bases from J, with 27 bases in between. Germline CDR1 is SGHTA and CDR2 is FQGNSA. CDR3 residues: CASSDRGGTRLTWTQYF. Here the CDR3 DNA reads TGTGCCAGCAGCGATAGGGGCGGGACCCGCCTCACGTGGACGCAGTATTTT.

The chain carries TRBV5-1 and TRBJ1-6; TRBD1 matches 7 bases. With V trimmed by 3 bases and J by 8 bases, 5 bases remained unmatched. Germline V CDR1 and CDR2: SGHRS, YFSETQ. The CDR3 covers 14 residues. CDR3 nucleotides: TGCGCCAGCAGCTACGACAGGGTTGATTCACCCCTCCACTTT. This gives the protein CASSYDRVDSPLHF.